Below are 30 T cell receptor beta chains sequenced from a single sample in a study of graft-versus-host responses after intestinal transplantation. The method was immunoSEQ multiplex PCR; TCRdb's version includes in-frame clones alone and lacks a portion of them. The sample lists roughly 36,000 clones, about four fifths occurring once. The source material was PBMCs, sampled roughly 1,000 days after transplant. The receptor source for this set is a human patient who received an intestinal transplant, so some T cells may come from the graft donor.

The chain uses TRBV14 and TRBJ2-3, with 10 bases that match TRBD2. The CDR3 is 21 amino acids. Per germline, CDR1 SGHDN and CDR2 FVKESK. J gave up 0 bases and V 0 bases, and 15 bases lay outside the gene matches. CDR3 loop: CASSQDHFPRERGGSTDTQYF. CDR3 coding DNA: TGTGCCAGCAGCCAAGATCACTTCCCACGGGAGCGGGGGGGGAGCACAGATACGCAGTATTTT.

This rearrangement joins TRBV7-3 to TRBJ2-2; TRBD1 is a possible D gene (6 bases). This CDR3 contains 13 residues. Germline loops: CDR1 SGHTA, CDR2 FQGTGA. The V end was cut by 5 bases, the J end by 4 bases, with 8 bases between. CDR3 residues: CASSEGGTGELFF. In DNA form, the CDR3 reads TGTGCCAGCAGCGAAGGGGGCACCGGGGAGCTGTTTTTT.

The chain uses TRBV28 and TRBJ2-3, with 14 bases lining up with TRBD2. Trimming cost V 5 bases and J 1 base; bases outside gene matches: 11. Germline-derived CDR1 and CDR2 are MDHEN and SYDVKM. CDR3 length: 19 amino acids. CDR3 in DNA: TGTGCCAGCAGTCTTTACCCCAGGGGACTAGCGGGGGGCACAGATACGCAGTATTTT. Protein product: CASSLYPRGLAGGTDTQYF.

This clone is deemed medium-sized. The chain employs TRBV5-6 and TRBJ1-3, with 7 bases that match TRBD1. The germline gives CDR1 SGHDT, CDR2 YYEEEE. This CDR3 has 15 amino acids. V trimming: 4 bases; J trimming: 3 bases; junction bases outside the gene matches: 7. In nucleotides, the CDR3 is TGTGCCAGCAGCGTACCGGGACAGAGTGGAAACACCATATATTTT. Amino acids: CASSVPGQSGNTIYF.

This chain joins TRBV18 and TRBJ2-7, with TRBD2 matching over 7 bases. V shed 6 bases, J shed 0 bases, and the junction held 8 bases outside the gene matches. The CDR3 consists of 15 residues. Looked up from germline, CDR1 is KGHSH and CDR2 is LQKENI. CDR3 sequence (DNA): TGTGCCAGCTCGTCGGGGGGACCGTTCTCCTACGAGCAGTACTTC. Translating it yields CASSSGGPFSYEQYF. Supplemented by reference TRBV18 and TRBJ2-7, the full variable domain reads NAGVMQNPRHLVRRRGQEARLRCSPMKGHSHVYWYRQLPEEGLKFMVYLQKENIIDESGMPKERFSAEFPKEGPSILRIQQVVRGDSAAYFCASSSGGPFSYEQYFGPGTRLTVT.

This clone has only a few counts. The V call is TRBV2, the J call TRBJ2-7; TRBD1 aligns across 8 bases. Germline V gene data show CDR1 as SNHLY and CDR2 as FYNNEI. V dropped 5 bases and J dropped 3; count of bases not matched to a gene: 9. The CDR3 totals 15 residues. CDR3 protein: CASSRDTGGDYEQYF. CDR3 nucleotide sequence: TGTGCCAGCAGTCGGGATACAGGGGGAGACTACGAGCAGTACTTC.

This clone has just one count. The J gene is TRBJ1-1, the V gene TRBV7-2; no firm D call. V was shortened by 4 bases and J by 3 bases, with 12 bases between the two germline ends. Germline CDR1 SGHTA, CDR2 FQGNSA. The CDR3 extends over 14 amino acids. The CDR3 bases are TGTGCCAGCAGCTACCGAGGGTCCTACACTGAAGCTTTCTTT. It is translated as CASSYRGSYTEAFF.

V and J are TRBV7-9 and TRBJ2-4; the match to TRBD1 covers 8 bases. This CDR3 is 16 amino acids long. Germline lookup yields CDR1 SEHNR and CDR2 FQNEAQ (reference sequence). The V and J ends lost 3 bases and 4 bases, in that order; junction bases with no gene match: 8. The CDR3 DNA reads TGTGCCAGCAGCTTCCCGCTAACAGGGGGGAAAAACATTCAGTACTTC. It specifies CASSFPLTGGKNIQYF.

The chain has TRBV28 and TRBJ2-7; 10 bases are shared with TRBD2. The trim removed 3 bases at V and 0 bases at J, leaving 8 bases unmatched. The length of the CDR3 is 17 residues. Germline loops: CDR1 MDHEN, CDR2 SYDVKM. Here the CDR3 reads CASSFRLAGRSSYEQYF. CDR3 nucleotide sequence: TGTGCCAGCAGTTTCAGACTAGCGGGCAGGAGCTCCTACGAGCAGTACTTC.

The rearrangement links TRBV4-2 to TRBJ1-6, with D maybe TRBD1 (5 bases). Germline V lookup: CDR1 LGHNA, CDR2 YNFKEQ. The CDR3 totals 14 residues. The V gene lost 0 bases and the J gene lost 9 bases, with 9 bases spanning the gap. CDR3: CASSQDGASSPLHF. CDR3 in DNA: TGTGCCAGCAGCCAAGATGGGGCTAGTTCACCCCTCCACTTT.

The chain recombines TRBV18 with TRBJ2-7, with 12 bases fitting TRBD2. CDR1 KGHSH and CDR2 LQKENI come from the germline V gene. This CDR3 is built from 15 residues. The junction had 3 bases not matched to a gene; V was cut back by 6 bases and J by 0 bases. CDR3 region: CASSQLAGGSYEQYF. As DNA, the CDR3 is TGTGCCAGCTCCCAACTAGCGGGGGGCTCCTACGAGCAGTACTTC.

The chain joins TRBV6-1 to TRBJ2-7; D may be TRBD2 (7 bases). The CDR3 runs 14 residues. The germline gives CDR1 MNHNS, CDR2 SASEGT. V lost 6 bases and J 2 bases, leaving 14 bases between the germline ends. The CDR3 nucleotides are TGTGCCAGCAGGGTGGGGGGGGCGACCTACGAGCAGTACTTC. As protein: CASRVGGATYEQYF.

The V and J genes are TRBV19 and TRBJ1-5; D might be TRBD1 (6 bases). Germline CDR1 and CDR2: LNHDA and SQIVND (reference sequence). With 7 bases removed from V and 3 bases from J, the gap between germline ends came to 13 bases. The CDR3 is made up of 14 amino acids. The CDR3 DNA reads TGTGCCAGTACCCGAGGGGGTCCCAATCAGCCCCAGCATTTT. This gives the protein CASTRGGPNQPQHF.

The genes are TRBV30 and TRBJ2-7, with 11 bases identical to TRBD2. From germline, CDR1 is GTSNPN and CDR2 SVGIG (reference sequence). There are 16 residues in the CDR3. V shed 0 bases and J 4 bases; nucleotides not matched to a gene: 8. CDR3 bases: TGTGCCTGGAGTGTGGGGCTAGCGGGGGGCCTGTACGAGCAGTACTTC. It yields the protein CAWSVGLAGGLYEQYF.

This clone was seen a single time. The chain's CDR3 is CASSSLDRSSYEQYF. CDR3 DNA sequence: TGTGCCAGCAGTTCCTTAGACAGGTCATCCTACGAGCAGTACTTC. J is TRBJ2-7 and V is TRBV28; D possibly corresponds to TRBD1 (6 bases). From germline, CDR1 is MDHEN and CDR2 SYDVKM. The CDR3 spans 15 residues. Trimming removed 4 bases from V and 1 base from J, with 14 bases in between. The variable domain in full, with the rest retrieved from reference TRBV28 and TRBJ2-7, is DVKVTQSSRYLVKRTGEKVFLECVQDMDHENMFWYRQDPGLGLRLIYFSYDVKMKEKGDIPEGYSVSREKKERFSLILESASTNQTSMYLCASSSLDRSSYEQYFGPGTRLTVT.

J is TRBJ2-7 and V is TRBV5-4, with D perhaps TRBD2 (6 bases). The V gene lost 1 base and the J gene lost 5 bases, with 16 bases spanning the gap. Germline V gives CDR1 SGHNT, CDR2 YYREEE (reference sequence). This CDR3 is built from 15 residues. The CDR3 bases are TGTGCCAGCAGCTTGAGGGACTCCCCCCTCCACGAGCAGTACTTC. It translates to CASSLRDSPLHEQYF.

The chain recombines TRBV18 with TRBJ1-3; D is unclear. V was clipped by 1 base and J by 1 base, with 11 bases between them. The germline gives CDR1 KGHSH, CDR2 LQKENI. The CDR3 extends over 16 amino acids. The CDR3 nucleotides read TGTGCCAGCTCACCACTAAGGGTAACGTCTGGAAACACCATATATTTT. It specifies CASSPLRVTSGNTIYF.

The CDR3 here is CASSSSSPGSYNSPLHF. CDR3 DNA: TGTGCCAGTAGTTCCTCGTCCCCGGGCTCCTATAATTCACCCCTCCACTTT. The chain employs TRBV19 and TRBJ1-6, with D hard to call. Germline CDR1 is LNHDA and CDR2 is SQIVND (reference sequence). The CDR3 has 17 residues. Deletions cut 5 bases from V and 0 bases from J, with 14 bases between.

V and J are TRBV5-4 and TRBJ2-3; 10 bases fit TRBD1. V dropped 4 bases and J dropped 7; count of bases not matched to a gene: 9. The CDR3 runs 15 residues. Germline assignment: CDR1 SGHNT and CDR2 YYREEE (reference sequence). The CDR3 DNA sequence: TGTGCCAGCAGCGCCCGGGACAGGGGAGGACATACGCAGTATTTT. Translation: CASSARDRGGHTQYF.

The genes are TRBV19 and TRBJ2-7, with a possible D match to TRBD1 (6 bases). With 3 bases removed from V and 0 bases from J, the gap between germline ends came to 9 bases. The germline gives CDR1 LNHDA, CDR2 SQIVND (reference sequence). This CDR3 spans 14 amino acids. CDR3 region: CASSITDSSYEQYF. The CDR3 DNA is TGTGCCAGTAGTATCACGGACAGCTCCTACGAGCAGTACTTC.

The V and J genes are TRBV19 and TRBJ2-1; D call uncertain. The CDR3 covers 15 residues. Germline V lookup: CDR1 LNHDA, CDR2 SQIVND (reference sequence). The V gene lost 3 bases and the J gene lost 2 bases, with 11 bases spanning the gap. CDR3 in DNA: TGTGCCAGTAGTATTCGCCTAGATCCCTACAATGAGCAGTTCTTC. This gives the protein CASSIRLDPYNEQFF.

This chain joins TRBV19 and TRBJ2-1, with D unresolved. Between the trimmed V and J ends, which lost 1 base and 7 bases, there was a span of 2 bases. The V gene's germline CDR1 is LNHDA and CDR2 SQIVND (reference sequence). The length of the CDR3 is 11 residues. As DNA, the CDR3 is TGTGCCAGTAGTATAGGTAATGAGCAGTTCTTC. Protein product: CASSIGNEQFF.

This chain uses TRBV5-1 with TRBJ2-6; D may be TRBD1 (6 bases). The length of the CDR3 is 18 residues. V was shortened by 2 bases and J by 0 bases, with 15 bases between the two germline ends. Germline V CDR1 and CDR2: SGHRS, YFSETQ. CDR3 DNA sequence: TGCGCCAGCAGCTTACAGGGTCCTACATTCTCTGGGGCCAACGTCCTGACTTTC. This translates into CASSLQGPTFSGANVLTF.

The chain carries TRBV10-1 and TRBJ2-5; TRBD1 might be the D (6 bases). The CDR3 has 15 amino acids. Germline V gene lookup returns CDR1 WNHNN and CDR2 SYGVQD (reference sequence). V was trimmed by 3 bases and J by 5 bases, leaving 16 bases between them. CDR3 nucleotide sequence: TGCGCCAGCAGTGATAAGGCAGGGGAGTTCGAGACCCAGTACTTC. Its protein is CASSDKAGEFETQYF.

This chain joins TRBV6-5 and TRBJ1-3; D might be TRBD1 (6 bases). Trimming stripped 4 bases from V and 3 bases from J, with 10 bases between. The CDR3 length is 14 residues. In germline, CDR1 is MNHEY, CDR2 SVGAGI. In DNA form, the CDR3 reads TGTGCCAGCAGTTTCGGGGGGCGTGGAAACACCATATATTTT. Amino acids: CASSFGGRGNTIYF.

The chain carries TRBV11-2 and TRBJ2-4, with D unresolved. There are 14 residues in the CDR3. Trimming cost V 3 bases and J 0 bases, with 6 bases left between them. Per germline, CDR1 SGHAT and CDR2 FQNNGV. The CDR3 coding sequence is TGTGCCAGCAGCTTCATATTAGCCAAAAACATTCAGTACTTC. Translating it yields CASSFILAKNIQYF.

The gene calls are TRBV29-1 and TRBJ2-3; 9 bases align to TRBD2. The V gene end was trimmed by 7 bases and the J gene end by 4 bases; junction bases not matched to a gene: 3. Germline CDR1 is SQVTM and CDR2 is ANQGSEA. The CDR3 has 12 residues. The CDR3 sequence: CSAGTSPDTQYF. The CDR3 nucleotides read TGCAGCGCTGGGACTAGCCCAGATACGCAGTATTTT.

The chain links TRBV19 to TRBJ2-5, with 10 bases that match TRBD1. Germline assignment: CDR1 LNHDA and CDR2 SQIVND (reference sequence). Trimming cost V 4 bases and J 7 bases; bases outside gene matches: 9. The CDR3 has 15 residues. The CDR3, as DNA: TGTGCCAGTAGTAGAGACAGGGGGCGCGGAAGGACCCAGTACTTC. The encoded protein is CASSRDRGRGRTQYF.

The chain combines TRBV28 with TRBJ2-3; weak D call: TRBD2 (7 bases). The CDR3 is 15 amino acids. With 3 bases removed from V and 2 bases from J, the gap between germline ends came to 12 bases. Germline lookup yields CDR1 MDHEN and CDR2 SYDVKM. The CDR3 protein is CASSFVGGATDTQYF. The CDR3 DNA follows: TGTGCCAGCAGTTTCGTTGGGGGGGCCACAGATACGCAGTATTTT.

This clone has a single count. The rearrangement links TRBV19 to TRBJ2-1; the D gene is possibly TRBD2 (5 bases). V lost 1 base and J 0 bases, leaving 10 bases between the germline ends. In germline, CDR1 is LNHDA, CDR2 SQIVND (reference sequence). This CDR3 comprises 16 residues. The CDR3: CASSIAAGSSYNEQFF. The CDR3 DNA is TGTGCCAGTAGTATAGCGGCGGGTAGCTCCTACAATGAGCAGTTCTTC.